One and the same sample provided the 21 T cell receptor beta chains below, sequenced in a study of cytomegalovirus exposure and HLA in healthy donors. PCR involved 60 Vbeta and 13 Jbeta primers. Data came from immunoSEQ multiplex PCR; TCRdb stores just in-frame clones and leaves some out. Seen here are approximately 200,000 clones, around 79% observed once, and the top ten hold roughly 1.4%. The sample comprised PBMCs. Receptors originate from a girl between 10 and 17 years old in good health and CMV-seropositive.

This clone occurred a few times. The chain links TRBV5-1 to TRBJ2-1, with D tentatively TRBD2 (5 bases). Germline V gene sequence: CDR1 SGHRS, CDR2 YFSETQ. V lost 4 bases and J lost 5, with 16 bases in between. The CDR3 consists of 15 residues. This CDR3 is CASSKSDPRDNEQFF. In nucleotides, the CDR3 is TGCGCCAGCAGCAAATCCGACCCGAGGGACAATGAGCAGTTCTTC.

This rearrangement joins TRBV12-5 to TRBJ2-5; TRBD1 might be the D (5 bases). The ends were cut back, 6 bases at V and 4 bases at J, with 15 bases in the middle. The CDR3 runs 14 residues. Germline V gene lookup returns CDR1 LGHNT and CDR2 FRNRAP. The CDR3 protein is CASGDVRVGETQYF. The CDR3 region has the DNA TGTGCTAGTGGAGACGTCAGGGTCGGAGAGACCCAGTACTTC.

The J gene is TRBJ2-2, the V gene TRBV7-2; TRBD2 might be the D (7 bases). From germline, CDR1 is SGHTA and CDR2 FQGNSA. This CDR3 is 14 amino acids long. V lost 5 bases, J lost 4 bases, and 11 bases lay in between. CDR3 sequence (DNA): TGTGCCAGCAGCCTAGGGGGGGTCACCGGGGAGCTGTTTTTT. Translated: CASSLGGVTGELFF.

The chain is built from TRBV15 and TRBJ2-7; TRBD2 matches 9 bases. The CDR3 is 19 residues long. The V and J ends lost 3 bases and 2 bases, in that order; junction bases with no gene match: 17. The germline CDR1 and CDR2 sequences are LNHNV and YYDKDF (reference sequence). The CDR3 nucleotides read TGTGCCACCAGCAGGTTCATCCCCGACGAGCGGGGGGTAACCTACGAGCAGTACTTC. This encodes CATSRFIPDERGVTYEQYF.

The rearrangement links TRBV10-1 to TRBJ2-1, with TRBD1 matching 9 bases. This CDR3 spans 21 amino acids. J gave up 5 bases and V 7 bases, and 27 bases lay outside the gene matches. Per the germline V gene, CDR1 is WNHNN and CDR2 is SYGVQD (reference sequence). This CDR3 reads CASTTTGGGPYCTRPNNEQFF. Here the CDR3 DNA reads TGCGCCAGCACTACGACAGGGGGTGGACCTTACTGCACGAGGCCAAACAATGAGCAGTTCTTC.

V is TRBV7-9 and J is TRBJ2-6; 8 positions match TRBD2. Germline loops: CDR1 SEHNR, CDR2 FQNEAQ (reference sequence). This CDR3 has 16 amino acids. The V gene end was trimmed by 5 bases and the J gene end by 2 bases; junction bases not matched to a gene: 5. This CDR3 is CASSPKRGTGANVLTF. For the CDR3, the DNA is TGTGCCAGCAGCCCAAAGCGGGGGACTGGGGCCAACGTCCTGACTTTC.

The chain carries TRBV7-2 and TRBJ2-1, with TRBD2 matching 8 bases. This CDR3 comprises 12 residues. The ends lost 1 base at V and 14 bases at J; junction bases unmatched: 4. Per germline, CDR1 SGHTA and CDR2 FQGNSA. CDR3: CASSLEAGVEFF. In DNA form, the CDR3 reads TGTGCCAGCAGCTTAGAAGCGGGGGTGGAGTTCTTC.

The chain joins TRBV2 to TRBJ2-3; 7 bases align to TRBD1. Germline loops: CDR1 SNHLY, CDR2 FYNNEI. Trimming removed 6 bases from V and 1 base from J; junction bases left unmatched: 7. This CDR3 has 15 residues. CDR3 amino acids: CASRGRQGGTDTQYF. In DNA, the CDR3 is TGTGCCAGCAGGGGCAGACAGGGAGGCACAGATACGCAGTATTTT.

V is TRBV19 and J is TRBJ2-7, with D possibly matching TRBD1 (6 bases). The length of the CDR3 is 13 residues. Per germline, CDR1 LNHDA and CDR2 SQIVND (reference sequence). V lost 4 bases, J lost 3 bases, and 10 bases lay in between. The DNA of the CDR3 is TGTGCCAGTAGTAGGGACACCGTCTACGAGCAGTACTTC. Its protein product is CASSRDTVYEQYF. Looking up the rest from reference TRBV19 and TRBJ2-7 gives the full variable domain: DGGITQSPKYLFRKEGQNVTLSCEQNLNHDAMYWYRQDPGQGLRLIYYSQIVNDFQKGDIAEGYSVSREKKESFPLTVTSAQKNPTAFYLCASSRDTVYEQYFGPGTRLTVT.

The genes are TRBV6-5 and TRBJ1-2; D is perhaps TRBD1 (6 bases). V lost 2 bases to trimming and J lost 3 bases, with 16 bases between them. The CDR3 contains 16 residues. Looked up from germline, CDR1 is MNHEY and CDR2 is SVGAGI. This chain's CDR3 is CASSYTYRVRDYGYTF. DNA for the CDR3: TGTGCCAGCAGTTACACATACAGGGTTAGGGACTATGGCTACACCTTC.

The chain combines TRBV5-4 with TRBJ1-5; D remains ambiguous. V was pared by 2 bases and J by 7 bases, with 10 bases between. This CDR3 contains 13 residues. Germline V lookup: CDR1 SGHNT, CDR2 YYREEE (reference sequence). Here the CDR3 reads CASSFYPGQPQHF. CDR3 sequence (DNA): TGTGCCAGCAGCTTCTACCCGGGACAGCCCCAGCATTTT.

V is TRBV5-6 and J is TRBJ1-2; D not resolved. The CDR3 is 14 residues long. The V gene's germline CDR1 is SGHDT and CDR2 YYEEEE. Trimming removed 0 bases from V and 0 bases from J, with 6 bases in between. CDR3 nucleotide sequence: TGTGCCAGCAGCTTGGGTGTAGCTAACTATGGCTACACCTTC. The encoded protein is CASSLGVANYGYTF. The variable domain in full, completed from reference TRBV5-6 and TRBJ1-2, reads DAGVTQSPTHLIKTRGQQVTLRCSPKSGHDTVSWYQQALGQGPQFIFQYYEEEERQRGNFPDRFSGHQFPNYSSELNVNALLLGDSALYLCASSLGVANYGYTFGSGTRLTVV.

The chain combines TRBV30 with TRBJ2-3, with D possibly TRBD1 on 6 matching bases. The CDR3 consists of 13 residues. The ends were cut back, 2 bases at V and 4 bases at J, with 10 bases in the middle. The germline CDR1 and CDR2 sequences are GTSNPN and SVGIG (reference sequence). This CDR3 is CAWSLKGADTQYF. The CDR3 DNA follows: TGTGCCTGGAGTCTAAAGGGGGCAGATACGCAGTATTTT. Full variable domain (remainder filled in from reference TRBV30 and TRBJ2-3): SQTIHQWPATLVQPVGSPLSLECTVEGTSNPNLYWYRQAAGRGLQLLFYSVGIGQISSEVPQNLSASRPQDRQFILSSKKLLLSDSGFYLCAWSLKGADTQYFGPGTRLTVL.

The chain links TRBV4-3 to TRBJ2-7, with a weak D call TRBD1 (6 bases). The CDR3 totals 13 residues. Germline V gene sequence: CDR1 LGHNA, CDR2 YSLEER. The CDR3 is CANEGDTTYEQYF. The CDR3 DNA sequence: TGCGCTAACGAAGGGGACACAACCTACGAGCAGTACTTC.

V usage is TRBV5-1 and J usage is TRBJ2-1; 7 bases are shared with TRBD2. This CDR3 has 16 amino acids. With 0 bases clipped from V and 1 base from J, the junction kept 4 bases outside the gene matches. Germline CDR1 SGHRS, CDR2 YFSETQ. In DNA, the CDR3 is TGCGCCAGCAGCTTGGCCCGGGGGGTTTCCTACAATGAGCAGTTCTTC. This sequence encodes CASSLARGVSYNEQFF.

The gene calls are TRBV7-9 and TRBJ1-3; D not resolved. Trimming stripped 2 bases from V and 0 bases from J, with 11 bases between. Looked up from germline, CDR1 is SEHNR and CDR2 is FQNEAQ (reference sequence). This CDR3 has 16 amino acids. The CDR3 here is CASSLIPVSSGNTIYF. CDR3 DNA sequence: TGTGCCAGCAGCTTAATCCCAGTAAGCTCTGGAAACACCATATATTTT. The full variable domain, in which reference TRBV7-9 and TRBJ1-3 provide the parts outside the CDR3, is DTGVSQNPRHKITKRGQNVTFRCDPISEHNRLYWYRQTLGQGPEFLTYFQNEAQLEKSRLLSDRFSAERPKGSFSTLEIQRTEQGDSAMYLCASSLIPVSSGNTIYFGEGSWLTVV.

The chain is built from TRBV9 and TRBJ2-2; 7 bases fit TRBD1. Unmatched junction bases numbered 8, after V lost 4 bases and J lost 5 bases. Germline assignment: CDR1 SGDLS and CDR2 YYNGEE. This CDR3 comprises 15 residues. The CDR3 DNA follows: TGTGCCAGCAGCCTCCGGGACAGCACTACCGGGGAGCTGTTTTTT. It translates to CASSLRDSTTGELFF.

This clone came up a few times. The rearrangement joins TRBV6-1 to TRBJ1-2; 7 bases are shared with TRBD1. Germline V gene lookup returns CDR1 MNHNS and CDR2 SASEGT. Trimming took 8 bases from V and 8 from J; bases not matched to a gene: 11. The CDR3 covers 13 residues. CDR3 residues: CASSPTGEGGYTF. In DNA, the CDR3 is TGTGCCAGCTCACCAACAGGGGAAGGAGGCTACACCTTC.

The CDR3 protein is CATEHTKQKAFF. The CDR3 DNA reads TGTGCCACCGAACACACGAAACAGAAAGCTTTCTTT. The chain is built from TRBV11-3 and TRBJ1-1; D is unresolved. With 10 bases removed from V and 9 bases from J, the gap between germline ends came to 18 bases. This CDR3 has 12 amino acids. Germline lookup yields CDR1 SGHNT and CDR2 YENEEA.

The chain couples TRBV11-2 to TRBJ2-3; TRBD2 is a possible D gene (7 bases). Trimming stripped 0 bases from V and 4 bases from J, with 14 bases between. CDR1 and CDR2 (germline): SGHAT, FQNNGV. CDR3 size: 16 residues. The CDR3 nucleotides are TGTGCCAGCAGCTTAGATTCGGGGGGCCGCTCAGATACGCAGTATTTT. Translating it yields CASSLDSGGRSDTQYF.

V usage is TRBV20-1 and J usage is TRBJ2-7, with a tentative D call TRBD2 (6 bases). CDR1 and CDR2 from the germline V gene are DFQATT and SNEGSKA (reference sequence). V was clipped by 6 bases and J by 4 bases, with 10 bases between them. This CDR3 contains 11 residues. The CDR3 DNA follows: TGCAGTGCGAACCTAGCGTACGAGCAGTACTTC. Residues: CSANLAYEQYF.